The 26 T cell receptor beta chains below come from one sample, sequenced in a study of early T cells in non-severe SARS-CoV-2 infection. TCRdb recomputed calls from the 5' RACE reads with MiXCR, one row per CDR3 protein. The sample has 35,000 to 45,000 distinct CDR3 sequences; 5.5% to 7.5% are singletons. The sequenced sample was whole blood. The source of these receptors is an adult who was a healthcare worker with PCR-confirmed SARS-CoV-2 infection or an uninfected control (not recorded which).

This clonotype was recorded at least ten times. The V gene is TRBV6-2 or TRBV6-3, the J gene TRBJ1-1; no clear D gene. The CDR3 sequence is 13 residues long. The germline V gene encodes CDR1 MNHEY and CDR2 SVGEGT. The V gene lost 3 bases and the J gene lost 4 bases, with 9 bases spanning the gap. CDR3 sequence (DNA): TGTGCCAGCAGTTATGAGCCCTCCACTGAAGCTTTCTTT. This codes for CASSYEPSTEAFF.

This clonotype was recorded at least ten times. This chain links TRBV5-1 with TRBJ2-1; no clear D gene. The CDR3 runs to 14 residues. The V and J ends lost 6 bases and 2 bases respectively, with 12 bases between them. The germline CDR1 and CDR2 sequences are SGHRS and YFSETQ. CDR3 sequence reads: CASTGMPPYNEQFF. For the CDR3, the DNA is TGCGCCAGCACCGGAATGCCCCCCTACAATGAGCAGTTCTTC.

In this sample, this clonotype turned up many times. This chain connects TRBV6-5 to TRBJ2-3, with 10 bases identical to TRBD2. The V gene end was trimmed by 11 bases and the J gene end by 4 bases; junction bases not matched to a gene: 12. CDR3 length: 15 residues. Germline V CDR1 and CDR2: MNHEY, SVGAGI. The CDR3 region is CAAPKIAGGPDTQYF. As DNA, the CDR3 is TGTGCCGCGCCCAAAATAGCGGGGGGTCCAGATACGCAGTATTTT.

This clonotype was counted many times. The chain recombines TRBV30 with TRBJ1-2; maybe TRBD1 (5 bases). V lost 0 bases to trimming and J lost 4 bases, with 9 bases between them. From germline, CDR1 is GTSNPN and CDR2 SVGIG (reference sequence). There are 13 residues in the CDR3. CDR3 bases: TGTGCCTGGAGTGTGGGGCCTGGCTATGGCTACACCTTC. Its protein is CAWSVGPGYGYTF. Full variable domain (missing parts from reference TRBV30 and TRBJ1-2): SQTIHQWPATLVQPVGSPLSLECTVEGTSNPNLYWYRQAAGRGLQLLFYSVGIGQISSEVPQNLSASRPQDRQFILSSKKLLLSDSGFYLCAWSVGPGYGYTFGSGTRLTVV.

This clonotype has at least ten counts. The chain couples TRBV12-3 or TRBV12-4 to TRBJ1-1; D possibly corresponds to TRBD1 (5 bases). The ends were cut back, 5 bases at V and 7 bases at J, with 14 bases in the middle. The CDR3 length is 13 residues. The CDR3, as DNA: TGTGCCAGCAGTCCGGCCTGGGGGATTGAAGCTTTCTTT. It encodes CASSPAWGIEAFF.

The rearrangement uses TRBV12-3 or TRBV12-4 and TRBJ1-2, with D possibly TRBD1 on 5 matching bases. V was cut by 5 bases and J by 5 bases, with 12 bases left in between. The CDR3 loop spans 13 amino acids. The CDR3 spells CASSPGGGYGYTF. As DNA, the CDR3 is TGTGCCAGCAGTCCGGGGGGGGGATATGGCTACACCTTC.

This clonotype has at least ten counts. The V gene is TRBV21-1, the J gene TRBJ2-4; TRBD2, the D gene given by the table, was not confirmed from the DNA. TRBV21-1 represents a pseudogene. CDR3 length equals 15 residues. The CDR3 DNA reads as TGTGCCAGCAGCATCCCTCCTAGGACAATAAACATTCAGTACTTC. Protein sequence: CASSIPPRTINIQYF.

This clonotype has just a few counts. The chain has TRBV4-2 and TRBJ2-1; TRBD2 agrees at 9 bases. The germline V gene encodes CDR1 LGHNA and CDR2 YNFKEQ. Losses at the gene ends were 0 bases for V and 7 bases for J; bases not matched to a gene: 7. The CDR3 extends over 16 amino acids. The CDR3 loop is CASSQDSGGGANEQFF. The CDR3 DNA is TGTGCCAGCAGCCAAGATTCCGGCGGGGGGGCTAATGAGCAGTTCTTC.

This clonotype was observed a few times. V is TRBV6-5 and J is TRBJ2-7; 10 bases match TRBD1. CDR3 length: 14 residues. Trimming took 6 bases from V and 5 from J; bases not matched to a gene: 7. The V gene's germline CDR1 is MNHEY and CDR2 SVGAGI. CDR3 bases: TGTGCCAGCAGCGGCGGACAGGGGGTGGACGAGCAGTACTTC. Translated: CASSGGQGVDEQYF.

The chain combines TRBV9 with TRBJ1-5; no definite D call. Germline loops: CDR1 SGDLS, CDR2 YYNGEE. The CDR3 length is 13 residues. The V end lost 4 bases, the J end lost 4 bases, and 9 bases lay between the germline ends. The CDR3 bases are TGTGCCAGCAGCATGACTCCGAATCAGCCCCAGCATTTT. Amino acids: CASSMTPNQPQHF.

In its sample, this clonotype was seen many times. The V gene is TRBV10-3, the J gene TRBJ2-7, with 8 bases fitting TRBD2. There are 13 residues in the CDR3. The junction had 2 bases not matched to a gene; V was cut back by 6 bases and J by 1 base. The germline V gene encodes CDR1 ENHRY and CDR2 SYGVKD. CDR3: CAIRLADSYEQYF. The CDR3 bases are TGTGCCATCAGACTAGCGGATTCCTACGAGCAGTACTTC.

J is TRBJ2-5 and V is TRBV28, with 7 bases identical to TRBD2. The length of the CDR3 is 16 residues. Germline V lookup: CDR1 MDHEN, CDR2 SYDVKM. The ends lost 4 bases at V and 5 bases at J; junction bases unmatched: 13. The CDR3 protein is CASSSPGEGLSETQYF. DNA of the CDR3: TGTGCCAGCAGTTCACCCGGGGAGGGGCTCAGTGAGACCCAGTACTTC.

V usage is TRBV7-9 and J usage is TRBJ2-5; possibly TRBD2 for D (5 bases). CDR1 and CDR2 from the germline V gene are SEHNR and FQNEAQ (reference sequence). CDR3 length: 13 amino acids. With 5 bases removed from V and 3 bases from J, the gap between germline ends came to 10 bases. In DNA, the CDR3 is TGTGCCAGCAGCGCTAGCTGGGAAGAGACCCAGTACTTC. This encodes CASSASWEETQYF.

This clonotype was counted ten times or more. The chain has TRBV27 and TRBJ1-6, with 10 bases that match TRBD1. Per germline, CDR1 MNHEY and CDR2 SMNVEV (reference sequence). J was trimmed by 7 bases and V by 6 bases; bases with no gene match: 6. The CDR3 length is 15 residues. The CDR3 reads CASSEGQGNNSPLHF. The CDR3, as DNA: TGTGCCAGCAGCGAGGGACAGGGGAACAATTCACCCCTCCACTTT.

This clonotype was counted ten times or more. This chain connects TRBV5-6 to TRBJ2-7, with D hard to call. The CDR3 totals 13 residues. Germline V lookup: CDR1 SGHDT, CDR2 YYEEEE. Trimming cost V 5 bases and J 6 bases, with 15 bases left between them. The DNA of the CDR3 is TGTGCCAGCAGTACGTGGCACGGATTCGAGCAGTACTTC. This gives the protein CASSTWHGFEQYF.

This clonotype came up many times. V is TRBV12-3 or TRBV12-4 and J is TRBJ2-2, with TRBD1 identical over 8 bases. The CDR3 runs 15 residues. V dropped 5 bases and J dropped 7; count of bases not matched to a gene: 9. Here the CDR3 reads CASSPRQGANGELFF. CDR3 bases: TGTGCCAGCAGTCCTCGGCAGGGGGCGAACGGGGAGCTGTTTTTT.

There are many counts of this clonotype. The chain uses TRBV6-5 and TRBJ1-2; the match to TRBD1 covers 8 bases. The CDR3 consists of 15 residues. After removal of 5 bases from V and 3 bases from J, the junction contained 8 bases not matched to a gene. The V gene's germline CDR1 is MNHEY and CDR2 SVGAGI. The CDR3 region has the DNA TGTGCCAGCAGTCACAGATCACAGGGGGACTATGGCTACACCTTC. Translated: CASSHRSQGDYGYTF.

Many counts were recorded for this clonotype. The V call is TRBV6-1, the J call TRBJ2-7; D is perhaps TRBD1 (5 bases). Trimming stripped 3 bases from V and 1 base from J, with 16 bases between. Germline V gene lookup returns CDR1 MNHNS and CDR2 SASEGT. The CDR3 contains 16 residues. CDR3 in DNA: TGTGCCAGCAGTGAGGCCCCAGGGCCCGGATCCTACGAGCAGTACTTC. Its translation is CASSEAPGPGSYEQYF.

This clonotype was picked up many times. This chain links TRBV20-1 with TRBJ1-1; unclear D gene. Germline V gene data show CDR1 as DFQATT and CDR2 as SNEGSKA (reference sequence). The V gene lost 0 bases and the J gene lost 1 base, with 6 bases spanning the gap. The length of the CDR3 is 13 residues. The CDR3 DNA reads TGCAGTGCTAGAGACAGGAGGAACACTGAAGCTTTCTTT. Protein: CSARDRRNTEAFF.

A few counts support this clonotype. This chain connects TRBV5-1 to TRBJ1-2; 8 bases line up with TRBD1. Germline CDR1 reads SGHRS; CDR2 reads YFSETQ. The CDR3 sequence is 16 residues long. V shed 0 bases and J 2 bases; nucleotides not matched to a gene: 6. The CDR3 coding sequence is TGCGCCAGCAGCTTGGGAGACAGGGGACGAAACTATGGCTACACCTTC. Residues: CASSLGDRGRNYGYTF.

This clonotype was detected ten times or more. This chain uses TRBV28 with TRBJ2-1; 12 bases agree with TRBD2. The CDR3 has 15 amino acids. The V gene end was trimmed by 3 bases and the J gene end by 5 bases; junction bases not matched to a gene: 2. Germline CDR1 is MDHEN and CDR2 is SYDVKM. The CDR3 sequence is CASSFGLAGNNEQFF. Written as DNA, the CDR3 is TGTGCCAGCAGTTTCGGACTAGCGGGGAACAATGAGCAGTTCTTC.

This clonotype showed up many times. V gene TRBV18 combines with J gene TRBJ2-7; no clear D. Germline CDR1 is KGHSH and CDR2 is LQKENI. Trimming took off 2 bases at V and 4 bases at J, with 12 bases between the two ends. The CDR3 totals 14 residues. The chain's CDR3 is CASSPGLSRYEQYF. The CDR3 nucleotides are TGTGCCAGCTCACCAGGTCTCAGTAGGTACGAGCAGTACTTC.

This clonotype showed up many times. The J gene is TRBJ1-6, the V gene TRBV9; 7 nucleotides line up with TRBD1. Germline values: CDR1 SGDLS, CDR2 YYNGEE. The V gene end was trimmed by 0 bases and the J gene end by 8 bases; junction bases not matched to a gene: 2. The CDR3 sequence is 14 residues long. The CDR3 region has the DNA TGTGCCAGCAGCGTAGGCACAGGGGATTCACCCCTCCACTTT. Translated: CASSVGTGDSPLHF. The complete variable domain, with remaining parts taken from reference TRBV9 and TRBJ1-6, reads DSGVTQTPKHLITATGQRVTLRCSPRSGDLSVYWYQQSLDQGLQFLIQYYNGEERAKGNILERFSAQQFPDLHSELNLSSLELGDSALYFCASSVGTGDSPLHFGNGTRLTVT.

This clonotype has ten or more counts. The CDR3 loop is CASSQGVSGYTF. The CDR3 coding sequence is TGTGCCAGCAGCCAAGGCGTCTCTGGCTACACCTTC. The rearrangement uses TRBV14 and TRBJ1-2; D gene ambiguous. Germline CDR1 reads SGHDN; CDR2 reads FVKESK. V lost 1 base and J lost 7, with 7 bases in between. The CDR3 spans 12 residues.

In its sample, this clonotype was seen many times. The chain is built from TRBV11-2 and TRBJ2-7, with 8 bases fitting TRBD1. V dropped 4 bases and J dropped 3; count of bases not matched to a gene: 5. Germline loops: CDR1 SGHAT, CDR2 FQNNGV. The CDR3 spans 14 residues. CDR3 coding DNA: TGTGCCAGCAGCTCGGACAGGGTCAACTACGAGCAGTACTTC. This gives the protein CASSSDRVNYEQYF.

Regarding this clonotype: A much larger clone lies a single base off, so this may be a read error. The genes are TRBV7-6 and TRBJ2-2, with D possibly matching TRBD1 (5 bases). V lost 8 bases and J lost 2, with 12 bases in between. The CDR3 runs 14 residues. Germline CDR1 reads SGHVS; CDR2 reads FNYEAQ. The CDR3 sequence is CASGPDSNTGELFF. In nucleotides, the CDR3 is TGTGCCAGCGGGCCTGACAGTAACACCGGGGAGCTGTTTTTT.